A selection of T cell receptor beta chains follows, all from one sample in a study of shared clonotypes between healthy human individuals. TCRdb's copy holds only in-frame clones and misses some; the assay was immunoSEQ multiplex PCR. The table has 490,000 or so clones, over 60% seen once. Sample: PBMCs. These receptors came from a woman in her thirties or forties in good health. Some clones in this sample may be carry-over from other donors' samples. CDR3s include the opening cysteine and the closing phenylalanine or tryptophan. Each record gives: D gene, J gene, V gene, clone size, CDR3 length, CDR3 DNA, CDR3 protein. D genes are given only for firm matches. Clone size appears in some rows only: once, few, many, or a class for an expanded clone.

>NA|TRBJ2-7|TRBV7-9|NA|13
TGTGCCAGCAGCAAGGAAGGAACCTACGAGCAGTACTTC
CASSKEGTYEQYF
>NA|TRBJ1-5|TRBV6-1|NA|14
TGTGCCAGCAACCCTCCGTCCACCAATCAGCCCCAGCATTTT
CASNPPSTNQPQHF
>NA|TRBJ1-2|TRBV28|NA|12
TGTGCCAGCAGTTTACAGCGTACGGGCTACACCTTC
CASSLQRTGYTF
>NA|TRBJ2-7|TRBV7-9|once|14
TGTGCCAGCAGCCGGGGAGTGTGGAGCTACGAGCAGTACTTC
CASSRGVWSYEQYF
>NA|TRBJ1-5|TRBV7-2|NA|12
TGTGCCAGCAGCCGGGACAATCAGCCCCAGCATTTT
CASSRDNQPQHF
>TRBD1|TRBJ2-7|TRBV27|few|15
TGTGCCAGCAGTTTAGGGGCAGGGGGCATCTACGAGCAGTACTTC
CASSLGAGGIYEQYF
>NA|TRBJ1-2|TRBV6-5|once|14
TGTGCCAGCAGTTACGGGAGCAGTGGTATTGGCTACACCTTC
CASSYGSSGIGYTF
>NA|TRBJ1-1|TRBV7-2|few|14
TGTGCCAGCAGCTTATTCCCGATGAACACTGAAGCTTTCTTT
CASSLFPMNTEAFF
>NA|TRBJ1-2|TRBV19|NA|14
TGTGCCAGTACCCCACTCGACAGTAGGGATGGCTACACCTTC
CASTPLDSRDGYTF
>TRBD2|TRBJ2-1|TRBV10-3|once|16
TGTGCCATCAGTCCCAGCGGGAGATCCTCCTACAATGAGCAGTTCTTC
CAISPSGRSSYNEQFF
>TRBD2|TRBJ2-3|TRBV27|NA|14
TGTGCCAGCAGTTTCGATCGGGAGGGGTATACGCAGTATTTT
CASSFDREGYTQYF
>NA|TRBJ2-3|TRBV5-6|NA|13
TGTGCCAGCAGCAAAAGGAGCACAGATACGCAGTATTTT
CASSKRSTDTQYF
>NA|TRBJ2-7|TRBV4-2|NA|15
TGTGCCAGCAGCCCAGGCCATGGAGATATCTACGAGCAGTACTTC
CASSPGHGDIYEQYF
>TRBD1|TRBJ2-7|TRBV29-1|NA|12
TGCAGCGTGGGGGACAGTCAGTACGAGCAGTACTTC
CSVGDSQYEQYF
>NA|TRBJ1-5|TRBV5-1|NA|15
TGCGCCAGCAGCTTGGGTACAGGAGGTAATCAGCCCCAGCATTTT
CASSLGTGGNQPQHF